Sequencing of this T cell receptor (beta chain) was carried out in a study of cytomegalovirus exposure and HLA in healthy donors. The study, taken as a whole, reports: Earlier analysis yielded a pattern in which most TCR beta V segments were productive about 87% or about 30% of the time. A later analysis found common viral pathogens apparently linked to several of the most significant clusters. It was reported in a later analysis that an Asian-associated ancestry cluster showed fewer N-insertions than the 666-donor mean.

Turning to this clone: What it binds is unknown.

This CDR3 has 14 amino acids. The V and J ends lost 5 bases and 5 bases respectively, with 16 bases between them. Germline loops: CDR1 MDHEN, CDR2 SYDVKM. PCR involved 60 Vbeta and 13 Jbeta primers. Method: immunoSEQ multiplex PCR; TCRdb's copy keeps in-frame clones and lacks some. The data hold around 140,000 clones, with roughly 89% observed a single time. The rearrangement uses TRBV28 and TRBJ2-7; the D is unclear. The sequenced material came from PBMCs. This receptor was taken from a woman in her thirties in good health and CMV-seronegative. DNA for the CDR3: TGTGCCAGCAGTCCCAGGATGGGTAAAGACGAGCAGTACTTC. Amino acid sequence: CASSPRMGKDEQYF. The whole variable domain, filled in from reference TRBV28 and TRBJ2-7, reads DVKVTQSSRYLVKRTGEKVFLECVQDMDHENMFWYRQDPGLGLRLIYFSYDVKMKEKGDIPEGYSVSREKKERFSLILESASTNQTSMYLCASSPRMGKDEQYFGPGTRLTVT.